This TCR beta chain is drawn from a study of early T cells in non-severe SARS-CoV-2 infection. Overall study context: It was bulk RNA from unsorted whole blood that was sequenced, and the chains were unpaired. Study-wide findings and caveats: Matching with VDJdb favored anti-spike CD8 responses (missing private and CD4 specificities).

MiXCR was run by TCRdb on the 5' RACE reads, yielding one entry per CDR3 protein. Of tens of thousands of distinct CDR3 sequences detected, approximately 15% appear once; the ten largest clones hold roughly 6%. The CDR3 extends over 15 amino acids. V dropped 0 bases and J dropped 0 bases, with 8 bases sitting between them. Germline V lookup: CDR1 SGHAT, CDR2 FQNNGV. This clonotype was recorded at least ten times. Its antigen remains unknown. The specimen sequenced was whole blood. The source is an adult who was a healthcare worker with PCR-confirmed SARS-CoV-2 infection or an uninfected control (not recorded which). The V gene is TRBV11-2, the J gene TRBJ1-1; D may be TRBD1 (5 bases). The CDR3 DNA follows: TGTGCCAGCAGCTTAGAACCAGGGTTGAACACTGAAGCTTTCTTT. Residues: CASSLEPGLNTEAFF. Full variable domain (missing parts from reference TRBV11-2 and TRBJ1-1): EAGVAQSPRYKIIEKRQSVAFWCNPISGHATLYWYQQILGQGPKLLIQFQNNGVVDDSQLPKDRFSAERLKGVDSTLKIQPAKLEDSAVYLCASSLEPGLNTEAFFGQGTRLTVV.